The present entry profiles one T cell receptor beta chain with its context. Original processing methods: Estimation of nucleated cell counts was performed using reference gene primer amplification. TCRdb's copy holds only in-frame clones and misses some; the assay was immunoSEQ multiplex PCR. Clone size and the V and J calls come from that table; the DNA yielded D and trimming. The table has about 400,000 clones, around nine tenths seen once. The CDR3 has 13 amino acids. V dropped 3 bases and J dropped 4 bases, with 9 bases sitting between them. The data were taken from a study of blood T cell repertoires in COVID-19. Study-wide context: Acute and convalescent COVID-19 specimens originated in the United States, Italy and Spain. The analysed material was cDNA or gDNA that came from T cells, B-cell-depleted T cells, or PBMCs.

The sample consisted of peripheral blood. The chain couples TRBV23-1 to TRBJ1-2; D gene unclear. TRBV23-1 is classed as an ORF, of uncertain function. The TCR was taken from a human donor in a cohort sampled during active COVID-19. The CDR3 here is CASSQAESYGYTF. CDR3 DNA: TGCGCCAGCAGTCAGGCGGAGAGCTATGGCTACACCTTC.